This TCR beta chain was identified in a study of cytomegalovirus exposure and HLA in healthy donors. Study-wide findings and caveats: Accounts indicate the classifier identified cytomegalovirus status with strong specificity and sensitivity.

From germline, CDR1 is LNHDA and CDR2 SQIVND (reference sequence). The CDR3 is 13 residues long. V lost 6 bases and J lost 2, with 10 bases in between. Sequencing was performed with immunoSEQ multiplex PCR; in TCRdb, only in-frame clones are kept and a portion is missing. The sample lists about 57,000 clones, more than 85% occurring once. Notes on this clone: Its target is unknown.

This clonotype was obtained from a young woman in good health and CMV-seronegative. The sequenced sample was PBMCs. The chain links TRBV19 to TRBJ1-1; the D gene is possibly TRBD1 (5 bases). The CDR3 here is CASRVRVNTEAFF. CDR3 DNA sequence: TGTGCCAGTAGGGTCAGGGTCAACACTGAAGCTTTCTTT.